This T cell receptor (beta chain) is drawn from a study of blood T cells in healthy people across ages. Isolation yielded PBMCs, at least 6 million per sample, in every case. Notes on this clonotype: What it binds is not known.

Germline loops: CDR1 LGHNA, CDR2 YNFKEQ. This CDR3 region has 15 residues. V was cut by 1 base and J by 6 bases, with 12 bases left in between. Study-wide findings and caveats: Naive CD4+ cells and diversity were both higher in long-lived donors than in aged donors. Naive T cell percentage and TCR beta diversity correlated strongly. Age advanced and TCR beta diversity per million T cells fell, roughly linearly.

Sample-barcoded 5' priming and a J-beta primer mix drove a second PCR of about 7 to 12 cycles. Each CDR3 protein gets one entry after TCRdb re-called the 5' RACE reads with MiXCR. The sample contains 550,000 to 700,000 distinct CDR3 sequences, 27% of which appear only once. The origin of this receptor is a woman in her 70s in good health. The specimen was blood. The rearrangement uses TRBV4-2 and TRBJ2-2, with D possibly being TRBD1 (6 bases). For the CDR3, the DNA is TGTGCCAGCAGCCAAGCCTCAGACAGGCCCGGGGAGCTGTTTTTT. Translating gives CASSQASDRPGELFF.